This T cell receptor (beta chain) was obtained from a study of CD8+ T cells in alopecia areata. Looking at the study overall: Tofacitinib was taken orally by treated patients, and the dose was 5 to 10 mg twice daily. Overall study findings and caveats: For lesional scalp, especially alopecia totalis/universalis, clonality was higher than in normal scalp.

With regard to this clone: Its matching antigen is unknown.

This sample's treatment: oral pan-JAK inhibitor, 5-10 mg twice daily. From alopecia areata patients, lesional scalp punch biopsies and peripheral blood were collected. cDNA reverse transcribed from extracted RNA served as the sequencing template. TCRdb's copy holds only in-frame clones and misses some; the assay was immunoSEQ multiplex PCR. Of about 140,000 clones in the sample, about 86% were seen once. The sample was CD8+ T cells sorted from blood, taken at week 4, from a patient treated with tofacitinib. The clonotype comes from a human donor with alopecia areata.

This chain's CDR3 is CASSASGGSHNEQFF. CDR3 sequence (DNA): TGTGCCAGTAGTGCCTCAGGGGGGTCGCACAATGAGCAGTTCTTC. J is TRBJ2-1 and V is TRBV19, with a possible D match to TRBD1 (7 bases). Trimming removed 5 bases from V and 5 bases from J, with 16 bases in between. This CDR3 contains 15 residues. The germline gives CDR1 LNHDA, CDR2 SQIVND (reference sequence).